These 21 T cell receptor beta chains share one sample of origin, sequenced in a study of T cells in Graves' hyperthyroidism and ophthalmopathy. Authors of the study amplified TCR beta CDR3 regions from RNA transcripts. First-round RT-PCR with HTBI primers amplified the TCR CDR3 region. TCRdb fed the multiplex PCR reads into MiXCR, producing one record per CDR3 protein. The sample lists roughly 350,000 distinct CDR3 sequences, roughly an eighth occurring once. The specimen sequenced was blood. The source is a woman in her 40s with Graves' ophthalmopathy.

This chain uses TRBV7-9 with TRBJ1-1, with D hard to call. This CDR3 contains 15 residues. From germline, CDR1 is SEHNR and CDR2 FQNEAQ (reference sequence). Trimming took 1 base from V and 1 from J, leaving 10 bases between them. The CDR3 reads CASSLVLAWNTEAFF. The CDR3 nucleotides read TGTGCCAGCAGCTTAGTGTTGGCCTGGAACACTGAAGCTTTCTTT.

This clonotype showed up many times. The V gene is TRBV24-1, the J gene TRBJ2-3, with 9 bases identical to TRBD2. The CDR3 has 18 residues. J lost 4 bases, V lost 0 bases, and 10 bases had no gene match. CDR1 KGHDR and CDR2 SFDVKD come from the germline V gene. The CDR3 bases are TGTGCCACCAGTGATTTGCGGATAGCGGGAGCGGGGGCAGATACGCAGTATTTT. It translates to CATSDLRIAGAGADTQYF.

This CDR3 is CASSLTLYTEAFF. As DNA, the CDR3 is TGTGCCAGCAGCCTGACACTCTACACTGAAGCTTTCTTT. The chain has TRBV11-3 and TRBJ1-1; D is uncertain. V dropped 5 bases and J dropped 3 bases, with 10 bases sitting between them. Germline CDR1 reads SGHNT; CDR2 reads YENEEA. CDR3 length: 13 residues.

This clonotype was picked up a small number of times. The chain's CDR3 is CASSFAGGENSPLHF. CDR3 bases: TGTGCCAGCAGCTTTGCAGGGGGCGAGAATTCACCCCTCCACTTT. The chain has TRBV13 and TRBJ1-6; 8 positions agree with TRBD1. Germline loops: CDR1 PRHDT, CDR2 FYEKMQ (reference sequence). V gave up 3 bases and J gave up 7 bases; unmatched junction bases: 5. This CDR3 region has 15 residues.

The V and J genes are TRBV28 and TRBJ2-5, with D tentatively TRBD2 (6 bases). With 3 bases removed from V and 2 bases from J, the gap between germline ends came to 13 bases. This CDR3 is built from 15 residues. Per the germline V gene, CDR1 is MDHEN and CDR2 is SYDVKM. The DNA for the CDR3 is TGTGCCAGCAGTTTCGGGTTTCGGGGGCAAGAGACCCAGTACTTC. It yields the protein CASSFGFRGQETQYF.

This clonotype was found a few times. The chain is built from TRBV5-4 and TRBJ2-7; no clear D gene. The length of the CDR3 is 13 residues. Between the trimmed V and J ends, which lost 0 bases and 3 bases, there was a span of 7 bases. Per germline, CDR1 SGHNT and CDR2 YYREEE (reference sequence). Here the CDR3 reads CASSLGVYYEQYF. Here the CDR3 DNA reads TGTGCCAGCAGCTTGGGGGTCTACTACGAGCAGTACTTC.

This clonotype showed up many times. DNA of the CDR3: TGTGCCAGCAGTTTAAGGAGAGCAACTAATGAAAAACTGTTTTTT. It encodes CASSLRRATNEKLFF. The V call is TRBV12-3 or TRBV12-4, the J call TRBJ1-4; no clear D gene. Deletions cut 2 bases from V and 0 bases from J, with 7 bases between. The CDR3 spans 15 residues.

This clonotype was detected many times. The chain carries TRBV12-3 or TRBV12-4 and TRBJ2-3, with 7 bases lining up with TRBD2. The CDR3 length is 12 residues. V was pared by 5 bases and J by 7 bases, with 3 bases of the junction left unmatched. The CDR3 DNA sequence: TGTGCCAGCAGTCCGACTAGCCATACGCAGTATTTT. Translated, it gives CASSPTSHTQYF.

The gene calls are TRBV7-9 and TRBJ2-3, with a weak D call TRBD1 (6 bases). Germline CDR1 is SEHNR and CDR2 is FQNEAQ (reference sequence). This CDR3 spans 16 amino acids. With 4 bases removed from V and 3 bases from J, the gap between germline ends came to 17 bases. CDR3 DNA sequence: TGTGCCAGCAGCTCCGCAGGGGCACTCTGGACAGATACGCAGTATTTT. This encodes CASSSAGALWTDTQYF.

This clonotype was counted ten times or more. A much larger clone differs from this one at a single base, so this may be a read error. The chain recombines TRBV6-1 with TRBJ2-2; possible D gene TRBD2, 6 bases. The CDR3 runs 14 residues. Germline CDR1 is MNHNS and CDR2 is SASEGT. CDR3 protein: CASTLAHNTEELFF. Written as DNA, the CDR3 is TGTGCCAGCACTCTAGCGCATAACACCGAGGAGCTGTTTTTT.

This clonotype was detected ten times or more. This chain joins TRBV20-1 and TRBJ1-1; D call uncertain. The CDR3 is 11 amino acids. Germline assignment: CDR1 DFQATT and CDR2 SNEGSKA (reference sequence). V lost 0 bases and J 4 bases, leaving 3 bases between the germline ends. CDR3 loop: CSARDSTEAFF. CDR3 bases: TGCAGTGCTAGAGATTCCACTGAAGCTTTCTTT.

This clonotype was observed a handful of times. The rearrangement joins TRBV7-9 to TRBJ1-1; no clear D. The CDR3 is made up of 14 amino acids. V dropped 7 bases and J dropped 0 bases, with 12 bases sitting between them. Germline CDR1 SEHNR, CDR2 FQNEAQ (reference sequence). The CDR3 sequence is CASTVDGLNTEAFF. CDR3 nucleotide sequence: TGTGCCAGCACCGTCGACGGATTGAACACTGAAGCTTTCTTT.

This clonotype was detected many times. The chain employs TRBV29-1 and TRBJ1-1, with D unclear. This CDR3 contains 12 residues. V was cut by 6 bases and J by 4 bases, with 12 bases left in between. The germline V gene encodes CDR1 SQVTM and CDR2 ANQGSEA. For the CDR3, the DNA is TGCAGCGTCTCAACAGCGTTCACTGAAGCTTTCTTT. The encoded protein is CSVSTAFTEAFF. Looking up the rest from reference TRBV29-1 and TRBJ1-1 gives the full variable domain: SAVISQKPSRDICQRGTSLTIQCQVDSQVTMMFWYRQQPGQSLTLIATANQGSEATYESGFVIDKFPISRPNLTFSTLTVSNMSPEDSSIYLCSVSTAFTEAFFGQGTRLTVV.

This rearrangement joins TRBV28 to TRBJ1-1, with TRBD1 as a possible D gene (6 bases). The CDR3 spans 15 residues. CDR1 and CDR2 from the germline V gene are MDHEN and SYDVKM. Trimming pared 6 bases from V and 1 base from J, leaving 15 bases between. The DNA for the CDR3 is TGTGCCAGCAGGCGACTAACGGACAGGAACACTGAAGCTTTCTTT. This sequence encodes CASRRLTDRNTEAFF.

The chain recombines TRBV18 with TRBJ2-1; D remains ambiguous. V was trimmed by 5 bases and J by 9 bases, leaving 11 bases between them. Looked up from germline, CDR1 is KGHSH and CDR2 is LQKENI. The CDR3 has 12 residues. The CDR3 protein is CASSVSVGEQFF. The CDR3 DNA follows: TGTGCCAGCTCAGTGTCCGTCGGTGAGCAGTTCTTC.

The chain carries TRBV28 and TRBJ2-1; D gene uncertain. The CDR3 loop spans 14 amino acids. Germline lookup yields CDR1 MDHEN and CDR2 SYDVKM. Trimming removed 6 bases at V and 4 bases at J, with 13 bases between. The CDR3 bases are TGTGCCAGCAGCCCCCGGTTGGGTTACAATGAGCAGTTCTTC. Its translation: CASSPRLGYNEQFF.

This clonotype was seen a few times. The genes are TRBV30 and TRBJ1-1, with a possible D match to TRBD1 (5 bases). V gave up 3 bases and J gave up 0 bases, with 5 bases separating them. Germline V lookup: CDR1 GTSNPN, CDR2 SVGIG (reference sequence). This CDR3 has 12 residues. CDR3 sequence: CAWRQVNTEAFF. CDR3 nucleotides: TGTGCCTGGAGACAGGTGAACACTGAAGCTTTCTTT.

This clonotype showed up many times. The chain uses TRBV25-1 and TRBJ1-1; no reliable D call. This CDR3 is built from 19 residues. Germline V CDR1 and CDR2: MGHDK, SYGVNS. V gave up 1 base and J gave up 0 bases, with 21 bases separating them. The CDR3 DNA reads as TGTGCCAGCAGTGAATCCCCCCATAGGGTGGGGAGAATGAACACTGAAGCTTTCTTT. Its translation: CASSESPHRVGRMNTEAFF.

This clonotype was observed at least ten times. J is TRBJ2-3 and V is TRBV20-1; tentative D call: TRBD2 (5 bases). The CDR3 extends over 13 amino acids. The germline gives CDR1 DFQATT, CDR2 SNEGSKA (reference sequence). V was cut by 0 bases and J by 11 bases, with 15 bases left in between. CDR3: CSARDASGLLQYF. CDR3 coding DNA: TGCAGTGCTAGAGATGCAAGTGGACTTTTGCAGTATTTT.

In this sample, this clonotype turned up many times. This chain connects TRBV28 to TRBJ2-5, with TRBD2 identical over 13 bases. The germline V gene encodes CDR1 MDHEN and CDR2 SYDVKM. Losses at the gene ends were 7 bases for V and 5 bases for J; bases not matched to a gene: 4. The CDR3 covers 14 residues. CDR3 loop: CASKLAGGRETQYF. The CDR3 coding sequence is TGTGCCAGCAAACTAGCGGGGGGGCGGGAGACCCAGTACTTC.

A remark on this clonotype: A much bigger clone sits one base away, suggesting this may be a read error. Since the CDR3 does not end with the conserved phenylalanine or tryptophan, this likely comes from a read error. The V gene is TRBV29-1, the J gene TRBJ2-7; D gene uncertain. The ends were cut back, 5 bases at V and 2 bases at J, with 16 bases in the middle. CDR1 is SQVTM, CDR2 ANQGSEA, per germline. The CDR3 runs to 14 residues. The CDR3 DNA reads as TGCAGCGTTTTGGGATACTTAGGAACCTACGAGCAGTACCTC. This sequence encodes CSVLGYLGTYEQYL.